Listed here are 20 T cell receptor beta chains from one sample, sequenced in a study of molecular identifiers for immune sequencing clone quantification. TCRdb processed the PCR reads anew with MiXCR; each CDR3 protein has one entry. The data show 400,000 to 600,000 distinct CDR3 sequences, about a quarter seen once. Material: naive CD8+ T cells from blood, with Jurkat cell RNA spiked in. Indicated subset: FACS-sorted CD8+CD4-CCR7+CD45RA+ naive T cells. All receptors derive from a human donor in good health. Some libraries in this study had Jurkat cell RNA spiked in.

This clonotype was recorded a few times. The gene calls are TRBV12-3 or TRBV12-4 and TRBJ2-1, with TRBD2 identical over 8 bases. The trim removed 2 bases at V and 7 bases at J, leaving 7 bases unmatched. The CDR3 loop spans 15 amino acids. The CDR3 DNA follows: TGTGCCAGCAGTTTATTAGCGGGGCCTAGTAATGAGCAGTTCTTC. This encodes CASSLLAGPSNEQFF.

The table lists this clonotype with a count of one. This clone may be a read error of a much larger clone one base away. CDR3 residues: CASSGRIGGTNEELFF. CDR3 coding DNA: TGTGCCAGCAGCGGAAGAATTGGGGGAACTAATGAAGAACTGTTTTTT. This sequence joins TRBV7-6 and TRBJ1-4; tentative D call: TRBD1 (5 bases). The CDR3 totals 16 residues. Germline V gene lookup returns CDR1 SGHVS and CDR2 FNYEAQ.

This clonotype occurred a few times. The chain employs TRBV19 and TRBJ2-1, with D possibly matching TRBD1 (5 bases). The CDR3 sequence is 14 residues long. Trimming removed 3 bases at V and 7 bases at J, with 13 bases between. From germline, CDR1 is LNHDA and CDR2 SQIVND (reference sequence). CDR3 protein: CASSITTVLNEQFF. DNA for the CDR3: TGTGCCAGTAGTATCACGACAGTGTTGAATGAGCAGTTCTTC.

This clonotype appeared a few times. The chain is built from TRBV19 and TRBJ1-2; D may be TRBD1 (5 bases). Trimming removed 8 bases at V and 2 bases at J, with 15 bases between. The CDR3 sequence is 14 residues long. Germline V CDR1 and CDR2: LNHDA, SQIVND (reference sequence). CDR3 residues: CASRPGGGNYGYTF. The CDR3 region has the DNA TGTGCCAGTCGCCCTGGGGGGGGAAACTATGGCTACACCTTC.

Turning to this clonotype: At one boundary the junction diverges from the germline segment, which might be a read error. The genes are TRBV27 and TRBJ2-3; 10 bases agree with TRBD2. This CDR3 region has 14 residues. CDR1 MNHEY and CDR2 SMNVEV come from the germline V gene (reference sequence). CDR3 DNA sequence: TGTGCCAGCAGTTTACTAGCGGGGGCAGATACGCGGTATTTT. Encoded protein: CASSLLAGADTRYF.

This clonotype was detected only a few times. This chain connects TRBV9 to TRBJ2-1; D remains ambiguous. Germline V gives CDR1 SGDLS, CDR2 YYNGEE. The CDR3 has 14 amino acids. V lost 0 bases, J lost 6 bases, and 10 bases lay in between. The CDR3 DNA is TGTGCCAGCAGCGTAGTATCTGGGCCCAATGAGCAGTTCTTC. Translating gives CASSVVSGPNEQFF.

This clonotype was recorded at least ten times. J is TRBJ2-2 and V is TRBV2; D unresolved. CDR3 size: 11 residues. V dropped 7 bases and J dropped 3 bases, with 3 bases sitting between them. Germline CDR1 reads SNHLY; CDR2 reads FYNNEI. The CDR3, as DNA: TGTGCCAGCACTCACACCGGGGAGCTGTTTTTT. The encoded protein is CASTHTGELFF.

The CDR3 region is CASSESSGGAEQFF. The DNA for the CDR3 is TGCGCCAGCAGTGAGTCTAGCGGGGGGGCTGAGCAGTTCTTC. The gene calls are TRBV10-1 and TRBJ2-1; 11 bases are a match to TRBD2. The J segment lost 9 bases and the V segment lost 0 bases, leaving 1 base of the junction unmatched. CDR3 length: 14 residues. In germline, CDR1 is WNHNN, CDR2 SYGVQD (reference sequence).

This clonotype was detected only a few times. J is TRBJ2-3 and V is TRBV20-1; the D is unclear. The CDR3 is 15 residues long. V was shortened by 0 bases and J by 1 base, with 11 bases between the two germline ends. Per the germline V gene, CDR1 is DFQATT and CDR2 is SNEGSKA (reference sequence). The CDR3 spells CSARDPWRGTDTQYF. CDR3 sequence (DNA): TGCAGTGCTAGAGATCCGTGGCGAGGCACAGATACGCAGTATTTT.

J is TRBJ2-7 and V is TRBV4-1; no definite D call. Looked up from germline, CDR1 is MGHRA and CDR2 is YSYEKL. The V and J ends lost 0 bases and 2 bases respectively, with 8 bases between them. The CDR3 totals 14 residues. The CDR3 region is CASSQDTVAYEQYF. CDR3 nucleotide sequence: TGCGCCAGCAGCCAAGATACGGTAGCCTACGAGCAGTACTTC.

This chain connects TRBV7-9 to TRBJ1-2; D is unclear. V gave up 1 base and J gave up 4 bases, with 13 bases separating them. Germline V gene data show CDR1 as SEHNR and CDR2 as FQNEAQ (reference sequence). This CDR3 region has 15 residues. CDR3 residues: CASSLDVETLYGYTF. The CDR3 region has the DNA TGTGCCAGCAGCTTAGACGTGGAGACTCTCTATGGCTACACCTTC. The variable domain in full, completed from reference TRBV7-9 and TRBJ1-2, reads DTGVSQNPRHKITKRGQNVTFRCDPISEHNRLYWYRQTLGQGPEFLTYFQNEAQLEKSRLLSDRFSAERPKGSFSTLEIQRTEQGDSAMYLCASSLDVETLYGYTFGSGTRLTVV.

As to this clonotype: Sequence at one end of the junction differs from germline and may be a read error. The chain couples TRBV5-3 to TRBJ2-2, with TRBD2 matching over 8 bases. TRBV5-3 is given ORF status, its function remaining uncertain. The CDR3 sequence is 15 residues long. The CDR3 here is CASSWGLVGSGELFF. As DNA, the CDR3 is TGTGCCAGCAGCTGGGGACTAGTGGGGTCCGGGGAGCTGTTTTTT.

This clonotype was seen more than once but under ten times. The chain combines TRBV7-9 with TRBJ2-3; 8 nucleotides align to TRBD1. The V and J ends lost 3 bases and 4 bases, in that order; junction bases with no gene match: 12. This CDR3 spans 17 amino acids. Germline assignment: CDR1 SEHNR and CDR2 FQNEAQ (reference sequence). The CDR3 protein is CASSFFGQGPGPDTQYF. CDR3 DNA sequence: TGTGCCAGCAGCTTCTTCGGACAGGGCCCAGGGCCAGATACGCAGTATTTT. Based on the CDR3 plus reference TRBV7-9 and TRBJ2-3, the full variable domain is DTGVSQNPRHKITKRGQNVTFRCDPISEHNRLYWYRQTLGQGPEFLTYFQNEAQLEKSRLLSDRFSAERPKGSFSTLEIQRTEQGDSAMYLCASSFFGQGPGPDTQYFGPGTRLTVL.

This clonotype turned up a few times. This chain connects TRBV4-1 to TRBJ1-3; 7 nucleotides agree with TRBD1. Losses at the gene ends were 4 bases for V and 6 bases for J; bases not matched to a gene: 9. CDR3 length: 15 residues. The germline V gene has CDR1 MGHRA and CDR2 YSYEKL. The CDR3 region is CASSPQTGLENTIYF. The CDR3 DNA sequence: TGCGCCAGCAGCCCGCAGACAGGGTTAGAAAACACCATATATTTT.

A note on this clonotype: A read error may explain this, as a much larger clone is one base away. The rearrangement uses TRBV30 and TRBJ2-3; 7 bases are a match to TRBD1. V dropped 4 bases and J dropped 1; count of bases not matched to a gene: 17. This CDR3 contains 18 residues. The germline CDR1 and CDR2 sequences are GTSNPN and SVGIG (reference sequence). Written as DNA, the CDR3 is TGTGCCTGGACCAAAATCCCACAGGGGCCAAGGGGCACAGATACGCAGTATTTT. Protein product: CAWTKIPQGPRGTDTQYF. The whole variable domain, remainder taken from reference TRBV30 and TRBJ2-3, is SQTIHQWPATLVQPVGSPLSLECTVEGTSNPNLYWYRQAAGRGLQLLFYSVGIGQISSEVPQNLSASRPQDRQFILSSKKLLLSDSGFYLCAWTKIPQGPRGTDTQYFGPGTRLTVL.

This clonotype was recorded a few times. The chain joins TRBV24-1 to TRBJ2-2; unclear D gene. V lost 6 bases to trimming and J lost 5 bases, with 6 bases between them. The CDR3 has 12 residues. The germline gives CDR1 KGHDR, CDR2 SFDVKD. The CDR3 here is CATSIGTGELFF. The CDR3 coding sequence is TGTGCCACCAGTATCGGGACCGGGGAGCTGTTTTTT.

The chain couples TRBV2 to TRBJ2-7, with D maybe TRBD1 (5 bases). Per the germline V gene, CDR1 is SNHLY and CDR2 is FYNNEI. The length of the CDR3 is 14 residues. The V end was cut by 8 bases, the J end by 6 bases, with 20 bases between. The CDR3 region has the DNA TGTGCCAGCTGCAGGACAATCGGTGCAGGCGAGCAGTACTTC. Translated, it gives CASCRTIGAGEQYF.

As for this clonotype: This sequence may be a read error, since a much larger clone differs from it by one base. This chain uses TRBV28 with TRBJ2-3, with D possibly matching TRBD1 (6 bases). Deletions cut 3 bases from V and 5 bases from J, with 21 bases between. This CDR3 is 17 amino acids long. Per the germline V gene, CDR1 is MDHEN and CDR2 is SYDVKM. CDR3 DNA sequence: TGTGCCAGCAGTTTTTACTGGACAGTTACGAAAAAAGATACGCAGTATTTT. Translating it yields CASSFYWTVTKKDTQYF.

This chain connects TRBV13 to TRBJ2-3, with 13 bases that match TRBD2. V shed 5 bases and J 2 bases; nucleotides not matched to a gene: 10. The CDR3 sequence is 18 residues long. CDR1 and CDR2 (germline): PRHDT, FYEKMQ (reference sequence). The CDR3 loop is CASSLGLAGTMSTDTQYF. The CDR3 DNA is TGTGCCAGCAGCCTGGGACTAGCGGGAACAATGTCCACAGATACGCAGTATTTT.

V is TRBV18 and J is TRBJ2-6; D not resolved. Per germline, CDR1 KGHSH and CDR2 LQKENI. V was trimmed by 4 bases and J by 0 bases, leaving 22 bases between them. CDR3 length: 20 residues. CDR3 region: CASSLPGRHLEFSGANVLTF. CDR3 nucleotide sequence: TGTGCCAGCTCACTCCCGGGTCGTCATTTAGAATTCTCTGGGGCCAACGTCCTGACTTTC.